Listed below are T cell receptor beta chains from one sample, sequenced in a study of blood T cell repertoires in COVID-19. Profiled with immunoSEQ multiplex PCR; TCRdb holds only in-frame clones, not every one. The sample shows some 250,000 clones, around four fifths of them seen only once. The sequenced sample was peripheral blood. These receptors were obtained from an elderly man with acute or convalescent COVID-19. CDR3s include the opening cysteine and the closing phenylalanine or tryptophan. A D gene is named only where the DNA matches it firmly. Size tells how often a clone was seen (once, few, many) or the class of an expanded clone, and some rows leave it out.

J gene: TRBJ2-7; CDR3 length: 16; clone size: .; D gene: TRBD1; V gene: TRBV4-2; CDR3 protein: CASSQDPGDSSYEQYF; CDR3 DNA: TGTGCCAGCAGCCAAGACCCCGGGGACAGCTCCTACGAGCAGTACTTC
J gene: TRBJ1-3; CDR3 length: 13; clone size: .; D gene: .; V gene: TRBV19; CDR3 protein: CASSDNLGNTIYF; CDR3 DNA: TGTGCCAGTAGCGACAATCTTGGAAACACCATATATTTT
J gene: TRBJ2-7; CDR3 length: 14; clone size: .; D gene: .; V gene: TRBV7-9; CDR3 protein: CASSLGGSYYEQYF; CDR3 DNA: TGTGCCAGCAGCTTAGGGGGCAGTTACTACGAGCAGTACTTC
J gene: TRBJ1-1; CDR3 length: 13; clone size: .; D gene: .; V gene: TRBV12-5; CDR3 protein: CASGNTLNTEAFF; CDR3 DNA: TGTGCTAGTGGTAACACACTGAACACTGAAGCTTTCTTT
J gene: TRBJ2-1; CDR3 length: 16; clone size: once; D gene: TRBD2; V gene: TRBV4-2; CDR3 protein: CASSQDGTSSYNEQFF; CDR3 DNA: TGTGCCAGCAGCCAAGATGGGACTAGCAGCTACAATGAGCAGTTCTTC
J gene: TRBJ2-1; CDR3 length: 15; clone size: .; D gene: TRBD1; V gene: TRBV27; CDR3 protein: CASSSGTGFSNEQFF; CDR3 DNA: TGTGCCAGCAGTTCCGGGACAGGGTTTTCCAATGAGCAGTTCTTC
J gene: TRBJ1-5; CDR3 length: 18; clone size: .; D gene: TRBD1; V gene: TRBV27; CDR3 protein: CASSLPNPGQGARQPQHF; CDR3 DNA: TGTGCCAGCAGTTTACCAAATCCGGGACAGGGGGCCCGCCAGCCCCAGCATTTT
J gene: TRBJ2-2; CDR3 length: 17; clone size: .; D gene: .; V gene: TRBV5-1; CDR3 protein: CASSLDGARRNTGELFF; CDR3 DNA: TGCGCCAGCAGCTTGGATGGGGCCCGTCGTAACACCGGGGAGCTGTTTTTT
J gene: TRBJ2-7; CDR3 length: 15; clone size: few; D gene: TRBD1; V gene: TRBV15; CDR3 protein: CATSRDQHRGYEQYF; CDR3 DNA: TGTGCCACCAGCAGAGATCAGCACAGGGGATACGAGCAGTACTTC
J gene: TRBJ2-7; CDR3 length: 18; clone size: .; D gene: .; V gene: TRBV7-8; CDR3 protein: CASSLRGDTTLGSYEQYF; CDR3 DNA: TGTGCCAGCAGCTTACGGGGGGACACCACCTTGGGGAGCTACGAGCAGTACTTC
J gene: TRBJ1-5; CDR3 length: 15; clone size: .; D gene: .; V gene: TRBV5-1; CDR3 protein: CASSLEGGLHQPQHF; CDR3 DNA: TGCGCCAGCAGCTTGGAAGGGGGTCTACATCAGCCCCAGCATTTT
J gene: TRBJ1-2; CDR3 length: 16; clone size: .; D gene: .; V gene: TRBV3-1/TRBV3-2; CDR3 protein: CASSLKSGAPGYGYTF; CDR3 DNA: TGTGCCAGCAGCCTAAAAAGCGGGGCCCCGGGGTATGGCTACACCTTC
J gene: TRBJ1-2; CDR3 length: 15; clone size: .; D gene: TRBD1; V gene: TRBV30; CDR3 protein: CAWGGTEGGRYGYTF; CDR3 DNA: TGTGCCTGGGGGGGCACAGAAGGGGGCCGGTATGGCTACACCTTC
J gene: TRBJ2-7; CDR3 length: 12; clone size: .; D gene: TRBD1; V gene: TRBV10-3; CDR3 protein: CAISLDRGETYF; CDR3 DNA: TGTGCCATCAGTCTGGACAGGGGCGAGACGTACTTC
J gene: TRBJ1-1; CDR3 length: 15; clone size: .; D gene: .; V gene: TRBV24-1; CDR3 protein: CATSDPRGKNTEAFF; CDR3 DNA: TGTGCCACCAGTGATCCTCGGGGGAAGAACACTGAAGCTTTCTTT
J gene: TRBJ2-7; CDR3 length: 13; clone size: .; D gene: .; V gene: TRBV9; CDR3 protein: CASSVNPSYEQYF; CDR3 DNA: TGTGCCAGCAGCGTAAACCCGAGCTACGAGCAGTACTTC
J gene: TRBJ2-3; CDR3 length: 17; clone size: .; D gene: TRBD2; V gene: TRBV5-1; CDR3 protein: CASSLGAGGPATDTQYF; CDR3 DNA: TGCGCCAGCAGCTTAGGTGCGGGAGGACCCGCCACAGATACGCAGTATTTT
J gene: TRBJ1-3; CDR3 length: 16; clone size: .; D gene: .; V gene: TRBV15; CDR3 protein: CATSRAPNGPGNTIYF; CDR3 DNA: TGTGCCACCAGCAGAGCCCCCAATGGGCCCGGAAACACCATATATTTT
J gene: TRBJ2-2; CDR3 length: 15; clone size: few; D gene: TRBD1; V gene: TRBV7-2; CDR3 protein: CASSLGGQLTGELFF; CDR3 DNA: TGTGCCAGCAGCTTAGGGGGACAGTTAACCGGGGAGCTGTTTTTT
J gene: TRBJ2-2; CDR3 length: 17; clone size: .; D gene: .; V gene: TRBV5-1; CDR3 protein: CASSVLPPGVSTGELFF; CDR3 DNA: TGCGCCAGCAGCGTCCTCCCGCCCGGGGTGTCGACCGGGGAGCTGTTTTTT
J gene: TRBJ1-2; CDR3 length: 15; clone size: .; D gene: .; V gene: TRBV30; CDR3 protein: CAWSPRRSSGGGYTF; CDR3 DNA: TGTGCCTGGAGTCCCCGAAGGTCCTCCGGGGGTGGCTACACCTTC
J gene: TRBJ2-7; CDR3 length: 15; clone size: .; D gene: TRBD2; V gene: TRBV19; CDR3 protein: CASSITSGRRDEQYF; CDR3 DNA: TGTGCCAGTAGTATCACTAGCGGGAGACGGGACGAGCAGTACTTC
J gene: TRBJ2-3; CDR3 length: 16; clone size: .; D gene: .; V gene: TRBV12-2; CDR3 protein: CASRLGTGVRTDTQYF; CDR3 DNA: TGTGCAAGTCGCTTAGGGACAGGGGTTCGGACAGATACGCAGTATTTT
J gene: TRBJ2-7; CDR3 length: 13; clone size: .; D gene: .; V gene: TRBV27; CDR3 protein: CASSFEQGNEQYF; CDR3 DNA: TGTGCCAGCAGTTTCGAACAGGGTAACGAGCAGTACTTC
J gene: TRBJ2-3; CDR3 length: 15; clone size: .; D gene: TRBD2; V gene: TRBV5-4; CDR3 protein: CASSPPGLAGGHEFF; CDR3 DNA: TGTGCCAGCAGCCCTCCGGGACTAGCGGGAGGGCACGAGTTTTTT
J gene: TRBJ2-7; CDR3 length: 15; clone size: .; D gene: .; V gene: TRBV5-6; CDR3 protein: CASSFFLGGHYEQYF; CDR3 DNA: TGTGCCAGCAGCTTTTTTCTTGGGGGCCACTACGAGCAGTACTTC
J gene: TRBJ2-5; CDR3 length: 13; clone size: .; D gene: .; V gene: TRBV28; CDR3 protein: CASSGYFQETQYF; CDR3 DNA: TGTGCCAGCAGCGGGTACTTCCAAGAGACCCAGTACTTC
J gene: TRBJ2-4; CDR3 length: 14; clone size: .; D gene: .; V gene: TRBV6-5; CDR3 protein: CASRRDLAKNIQYF; CDR3 DNA: TGTGCCAGCAGGAGAGACTTAGCCAAAAACATTCAGTACTTC
J gene: TRBJ1-5; CDR3 length: 14; clone size: few; D gene: .; V gene: TRBV30; CDR3 protein: CAWSFGDSNQPQHF; CDR3 DNA: TGTGCCTGGAGCTTCGGGGATAGCAATCAGCCCCAGCATTTT
J gene: TRBJ2-7; CDR3 length: 14; clone size: .; D gene: .; V gene: TRBV6-5; CDR3 protein: CASRLQSLVYEQYF; CDR3 DNA: TGTGCCAGCAGACTCCAGAGCCTAGTGTACGAGCAGTACTTC
J gene: TRBJ2-5; CDR3 length: 15; clone size: .; D gene: TRBD1; V gene: TRBV11-3; CDR3 protein: CASSQGQGLQETQYF; CDR3 DNA: TGTGCCAGCAGCCAGGGACAGGGGTTACAAGAGACCCAGTACTTC
J gene: TRBJ2-7; CDR3 length: 13; clone size: .; D gene: .; V gene: TRBV3-1/TRBV3-2; CDR3 protein: CASSQVPGREQYF; CDR3 DNA: TGTGCCAGCAGCCAAGTTCCAGGCCGGGAGCAGTACTTC
J gene: TRBJ2-5; CDR3 length: 13; clone size: .; D gene: .; V gene: TRBV7-3; CDR3 protein: CASSLVGGETQYF; CDR3 DNA: TGTGCCAGCAGCCTAGTGGGCGGGGAGACCCAGTACTTC
J gene: TRBJ1-2; CDR3 length: 12; clone size: .; D gene: .; V gene: TRBV6-1; CDR3 protein: CASRPPGGGYTF; CDR3 DNA: TGTGCCAGCAGACCTCCGGGGGGCGGCTACACCTTC
J gene: TRBJ2-7; CDR3 length: 14; clone size: .; D gene: .; V gene: TRBV28; CDR3 protein: CASSLGSTIYEQYF; CDR3 DNA: TGTGCCAGCAGTTTGGGGAGTACGATTTACGAGCAGTACTTC
J gene: TRBJ2-2; CDR3 length: 16; clone size: .; D gene: .; V gene: TRBV19; CDR3 protein: CASSILFSVVSGELFF; CDR3 DNA: TGTGCCAGTAGTATCTTATTTAGCGTAGTGTCCGGGGAGCTGTTTTTT
J gene: TRBJ2-7; CDR3 length: 14; clone size: .; D gene: TRBD2; V gene: TRBV28; CDR3 protein: CASSFGAGALGQYF; CDR3 DNA: TGTGCCAGCAGTTTTGGTGCGGGAGCGTTGGGGCAGTACTTC
J gene: TRBJ2-5; CDR3 length: 13; clone size: .; D gene: .; V gene: TRBV2; CDR3 protein: CASIGQIKETQYF; CDR3 DNA: TGTGCCAGCATAGGACAAATTAAAGAGACCCAGTACTTC